The present entry profiles one TCR beta chain with its context. These data come from a study of T cell changes during pregnancy in multiple sclerosis. The assay was immunoSEQ multiplex PCR, and TCRdb's table has in-frame clones only and misses some. The sample holds tens of thousands of clones, around 90% seen once. The starting material was CD4+ T cells from peripheral blood mononuclear cells, obtained in the second trimester of pregnancy. The receptor was isolated from a female donor with multiple sclerosis, enrolled in a pregnancy study.

CDR3 nucleotides: TGTGCCAGCAGCTTTTCAGACACTGAAGCTTTCTTT. Amino acid sequence: CASSFSDTEAFF. This rearrangement joins TRBV5-4 to TRBJ1-1; no clear D gene. CDR3 length equals 12 residues. CDR1 SGHNT and CDR2 YYREEE come from the germline V gene (reference sequence). The V end lost 2 bases, the J end lost 3 bases, and 5 bases lay between the germline ends.